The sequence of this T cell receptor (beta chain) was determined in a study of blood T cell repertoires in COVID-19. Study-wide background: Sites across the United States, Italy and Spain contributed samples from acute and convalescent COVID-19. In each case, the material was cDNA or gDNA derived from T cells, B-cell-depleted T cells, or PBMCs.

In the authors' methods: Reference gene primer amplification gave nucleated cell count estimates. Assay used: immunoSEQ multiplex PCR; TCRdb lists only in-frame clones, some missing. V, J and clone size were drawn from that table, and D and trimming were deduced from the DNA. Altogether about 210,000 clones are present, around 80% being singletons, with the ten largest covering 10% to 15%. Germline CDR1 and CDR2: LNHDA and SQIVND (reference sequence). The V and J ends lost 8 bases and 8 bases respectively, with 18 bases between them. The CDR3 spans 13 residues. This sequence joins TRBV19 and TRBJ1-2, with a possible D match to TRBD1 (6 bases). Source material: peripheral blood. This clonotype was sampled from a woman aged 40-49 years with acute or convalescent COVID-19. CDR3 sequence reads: CASQLGQSKGYTF. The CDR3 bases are TGTGCCAGTCAACTGGGACAATCGAAAGGCTACACCTTC.